These 30 T cell receptor beta chains originate from one sample sequenced in a study of metastatic and nonmetastatic thyroid tumors. Not a single patient had been given any form of treatment at any point before undergoing thyroid surgery. TCRdb re-called clones from the PCR reads using MiXCR. The sample lists about 27,000 clones, 16% occurring once. Sequenced sample: blood. These receptors were collected from a male donor with papillary thyroid cancer or a benign thyroid nodule (not recorded which). Some clones in this sample may be carry-over from other donors' samples.

This clone was seen many times. This chain's CDR3 is CASILTSVSGYTF. The CDR3 coding sequence is TGTGCCAGCATACTGACATCCGTGTCCGGCTACACCTTC. This chain connects TRBV2 to TRBJ1-2; D remains unclear. Germline CDR1 and CDR2: SNHLY and FYNNEI. The CDR3 is 13 residues long. V lost 7 bases and J lost 8, with 17 bases in between.

This clone was picked up many times. The J gene is TRBJ2-1, the V gene TRBV4-1; D unresolved. Germline CDR1 reads MGHRA; CDR2 reads YSYEKL. The CDR3 totals 12 residues. V lost 3 bases to trimming and J lost 10 bases, with 10 bases between them. Written as DNA, the CDR3 is TGCGCCAGCAGCCAGGTCCCTGAAGAGCAGTTCTTC. Amino acids: CASSQVPEEQFF.

The genes are TRBV5-1 and TRBJ2-5, with a tentative D call TRBD2 (5 bases). Germline CDR1 reads SGHRS; CDR2 reads YFSETQ. The CDR3 is 13 amino acids. V was cut by 0 bases and J by 10 bases, with 13 bases left in between. CDR3 region: CASSLGFGENQYF. The CDR3 nucleotides read TGCGCCAGCAGCTTGGGATTCGGGGAAAACCAGTACTTC.

There are a few counts of this clone. The chain has TRBV28 and TRBJ1-5; D call uncertain. V lost 3 bases and J lost 3, with 15 bases in between. CDR1 is MDHEN and CDR2 is SYDVKM in the germline V gene. CDR3 length equals 16 residues. CDR3 in amino acids: CASSFVVADPNQPQHF. The CDR3 DNA reads TGTGCCAGCAGTTTCGTTGTGGCAGACCCCAATCAGCCCCAGCATTTT.

In this sample, this clone is medium-sized (0.01 to 0.1%). The chain carries TRBV12-3 or TRBV12-4 and TRBJ2-7; D gene uncertain. V was cut by 3 bases and J by 5 bases, with 8 bases left in between. The length of the CDR3 is 12 residues. CDR3 sequence reads: CASSFWLHEQYF. In DNA, the CDR3 is TGTGCCAGCAGTTTTTGGCTCCACGAGCAGTACTTC.

This clone was counted only a few times. The J gene is TRBJ1-4, the V gene TRBV6-2 or TRBV6-3; a possible D gene is TRBD1 (5 bases). CDR3 length: 13 amino acids. V was pared by 8 bases and J by 7 bases, with 14 bases between. Per germline, CDR1 MNHEY and CDR2 SVGEGT. The CDR3 region is CASSTGPPEKLFF. CDR3 in DNA: TGTGCCAGCTCCACAGGACCTCCTGAAAAACTGTTTTTT.

The sample holds one count of this clone. This chain connects TRBV20-1 to TRBJ1-1, with no clear D. Germline assignment: CDR1 DFQATT and CDR2 SNEGSKA (reference sequence). Trimming pared 5 bases from V and 10 bases from J, leaving 14 bases between. There are 11 residues in the CDR3. This CDR3 reads CSALTGKGAFF. The CDR3 nucleotides read TGCAGTGCTCTCACGGGGAAGGGAGCTTTCTTT.

This clone was observed many times. V and J are TRBV7-8 and TRBJ2-7, with D perhaps matching TRBD1 or TRBD2 (5 bases each). The CDR3 totals 16 residues. Trimming cost V 3 bases and J 2 bases, with 17 bases left between them. Germline V gene sequence: CDR1 SGHVS, CDR2 FQNEAQ. The CDR3 DNA reads TGTGCCAGCAGCTTGGGTCCGGGACCTCGAACCTACGAGCAGTACTTC. Translation gives CASSLGPGPRTYEQYF.

The sample holds many counts of this clone. V gene TRBV20-1 combines with J gene TRBJ2-2, with D tentatively TRBD1 or TRBD2 (7 bases each). The CDR3 consists of 14 residues. Germline CDR1 is DFQATT and CDR2 is SNEGSKA (reference sequence). V was trimmed by 6 bases and J by 6 bases, leaving 17 bases between them. This CDR3 is CSARGATGAGELFF. The CDR3 DNA is TGCAGTGCCCGGGGGGCCACAGGGGCCGGGGAGCTGTTTTTT.

In this sample, this clone turned up many times. The V call is TRBV20-1, the J call TRBJ1-1; TRBD1 matches at 7 bases. Germline V lookup: CDR1 DFQATT, CDR2 SNEGSKA (reference sequence). The CDR3 runs 16 residues. The V gene end was trimmed by 2 bases and the J gene end by 2 bases; junction bases not matched to a gene: 11. CDR3 sequence: CSARRRGDFTNTEAFF. The CDR3 DNA sequence: TGCAGTGCTAGACGCAGGGGGGACTTCACTAACACTGAAGCTTTCTTT.

Points on this clone: One end of the junction varies from germline; a read error may be responsible. J is TRBJ2-3 and V is TRBV27; perhaps TRBD2 as D (6 bases). CDR3 length: 17 residues. Germline CDR1 reads MNHEY; CDR2 reads SMNVEV (reference sequence). The CDR3, as DNA: TGTGCCAGCAGTTTATTAGTGGTGGGAGGTCGGGGAGATACACAGTATTTT. Translating it yields CASSLLVVGGRGDTQYF.

The chain recombines TRBV6-2 or TRBV6-3 with TRBJ1-5, with TRBD1 matching 9 bases. Germline V lookup: CDR1 MNHEY, CDR2 SVGEGT. This CDR3 contains 20 residues. V dropped 9 bases and J dropped 3; count of bases not matched to a gene: 24. For the CDR3, the DNA is TGTGCCAGTAAATGCACCCCCGGTCGACAGGGGGTCCAAGTCAATCAGCCCCAGCATTTT. Protein product: CASKCTPGRQGVQVNQPQHF.

With regard to this clone: One junction end does not reproduce the germline sequence, and a read error may be involved. The chain couples TRBV3-1 to TRBJ2-7; the D is unclear. Germline V gene lookup returns CDR1 LGHDT and CDR2 YNNKEL (reference sequence). This CDR3 region has 16 residues. The CDR3, as DNA: TGTGCCAGCGGCCAAGATGCTGGTGGATTTTCCTACGAGCAGTACTTC. Translating gives CASGQDAGGFSYEQYF.

This clone was detected ten times or more. The chain is built from TRBV5-1 and TRBJ2-7; 10 positions match TRBD1. CDR3 length: 16 amino acids. Looked up from germline, CDR1 is SGHRS and CDR2 is YFSETQ. The V gene end was trimmed by 1 base and the J gene end by 6 bases; junction bases not matched to a gene: 10. For the CDR3, the DNA is TGCGCCAGCAGCTTGCGTTCTGACAGGGGGCTGGGCGAGCAGTACTTC. This sequence encodes CASSLRSDRGLGEQYF.

This clone came up many times. The chain combines TRBV7-2 with TRBJ2-2; 8 nucleotides match TRBD2. The CDR3 runs 15 residues. J gave up 4 bases and V 4 bases, and 5 bases lay outside the gene matches. The germline gives CDR1 SGHTA, CDR2 FQGNSA. Here the CDR3 reads CASSSRLAITGELFF. The CDR3 DNA sequence: TGTGCCAGCAGCTCCCGACTAGCGATCACCGGGGAGCTGTTTTTT.

The rearrangement joins TRBV20-1 to TRBJ2-7, with 8 positions matching TRBD2. From germline, CDR1 is DFQATT and CDR2 SNEGSKA (reference sequence). The CDR3 totals 14 residues. V was clipped by 0 bases and J by 4 bases; unmatched bases: 5. In nucleotides, the CDR3 is TGCAGTGCTAGAGATCCGGGACTAGGGTACGAGCAGTACTTC. Translating gives CSARDPGLGYEQYF.

This clone is termed medium-sized. Other DNA sequences in this specimen translate into the identical CDR3. The rearrangement links TRBV28 to TRBJ2-7; tentatively, D is TRBD1 or TRBD2 (5 bases each). This CDR3 has 17 amino acids. Trimming removed 5 bases at V and 3 bases at J, with 23 bases between. CDR1 MDHEN and CDR2 SYDVKM come from the germline V gene. Here the CDR3 reads CASSNMGVSGPYYEQYF. The CDR3 DNA follows: TGTGCCAGCAGTAACATGGGGGTATCTGGTCCGTACTACGAGCAGTACTTC.

This clone was counted ten times or more. The rearrangement joins TRBV11-3 to TRBJ1-1, with D possibly TRBD1 on 6 matching bases. V gave up 4 bases and J gave up 6 bases, with 12 bases separating them. This CDR3 is 13 amino acids long. From germline, CDR1 is SGHNT and CDR2 YENEEA. The CDR3 protein is CASSSRTESEAFF. CDR3 nucleotides: TGTGCCAGCAGCTCTCGGACAGAATCTGAAGCTTTCTTT.

The V call is TRBV18, the J call TRBJ1-3; 10 bases map to TRBD1. This CDR3 spans 20 amino acids. Trimming at V came to 3 bases and at J to 0 bases, leaving 14 bases not matched to a gene. From germline, CDR1 is KGHSH and CDR2 LQKENI. CDR3 DNA: TGTGCCAGCTCACCGTCAGGGACAGGGGCGTTCTCGAGCTCTGGAAACACCATATATTTT. It encodes CASSPSGTGAFSSSGNTIYF.

This clone was seen ten or more times. The chain combines TRBV6-4 with TRBJ2-1; 10 bases are a match to TRBD2. This CDR3 region has 15 residues. The V and J ends lost 5 bases and 7 bases, in that order; junction bases with no gene match: 8. CDR1 is MRHNA and CDR2 is SNTAGT in the germline V gene. The DNA of the CDR3 is TGTGCCAGCAGTTCCTTAGCGGGGGGTCTGAATGAGCAGTTCTTC. Its translation is CASSSLAGGLNEQFF.

The chain has TRBV20-1 and TRBJ2-7, with 9 bases that match TRBD1. The CDR3 extends over 16 amino acids. The junction had 9 bases not matched to a gene; V was cut back by 0 bases and J by 3 bases. Germline-derived CDR1 and CDR2 are DFQATT and SNEGSKA (reference sequence). The CDR3 sequence: CSARDPGTGLDYEQYF. As DNA, the CDR3 is TGCAGTGCTAGAGACCCGGGGACAGGGCTCGACTACGAGCAGTACTTC.

The chain uses TRBV6-1 and TRBJ2-4; 9 nucleotides match TRBD1. Germline V gene sequence: CDR1 MNHNS, CDR2 SASEGT. V was clipped by 6 bases and J by 8 bases; unmatched bases: 8. The CDR3 is 14 residues long. Written as DNA, the CDR3 is TGTGCCAGCAGGAGAGACAGGGGGGTAGACATTCAGTACTTC. This encodes CASRRDRGVDIQYF.

Many counts were recorded for this clone. This rearrangement joins TRBV5-5 to TRBJ2-1; perhaps TRBD2 as D (7 bases). The CDR3 covers 15 residues. In germline, CDR1 is SGHKS, CDR2 YYEKEE (reference sequence). V was pared by 0 bases and J by 3 bases, with 10 bases between. In nucleotides, the CDR3 is TGTGCCAGCAGCTTGGAGGGGGGGATCTACAATGAGCAGTTCTTC. Its protein is CASSLEGGIYNEQFF.

This chain connects TRBV19 to TRBJ2-7; TRBD2 matches 9 bases. Looked up from germline, CDR1 is LNHDA and CDR2 is SQIVND (reference sequence). The CDR3 runs to 16 residues. V dropped 3 bases and J dropped 5; count of bases not matched to a gene: 11. The CDR3 region has the DNA TGTGCCAGTAGTATTAACTGTGGAGCGGGAGGAAACGAGCAGTACTTC. It encodes CASSINCGAGGNEQYF.

The CDR3 is CASSTYRDLGAFF. The CDR3 DNA reads as TGTGCCAGCAGTACATACAGGGATCTCGGAGCTTTCTTT. The chain couples TRBV28 to TRBJ1-1; D possibly corresponds to TRBD1 (6 bases). Deletions cut 5 bases from V and 10 bases from J, with 17 bases between. The CDR3 contains 13 residues. Germline V gene lookup returns CDR1 MDHEN and CDR2 SYDVKM.

At least ten counts were recorded for this clone. CDR3: CASSYRQGRDYGYTF. The CDR3 coding sequence is TGTGCCAGCAGTTACAGGCAGGGGCGGGACTATGGCTACACCTTC. The chain is built from TRBV12-3 or TRBV12-4 and TRBJ1-2, with D possibly matching TRBD1 (6 bases). There are 15 residues in the CDR3. Deletions cut 4 bases from V and 3 bases from J, with 15 bases between.

This clone was seen only a few times. The chain employs TRBV7-3 and TRBJ2-5; D perhaps matches TRBD2 (7 bases). The CDR3 is 14 amino acids. The V and J ends lost 5 bases and 5 bases respectively, with 15 bases between them. Germline CDR1 SGHTA, CDR2 FQGTGA. CDR3 sequence: CASSERGGSETQYF. The CDR3 coding sequence is TGTGCCAGCAGCGAAAGGGGGGGGTCGGAGACCCAGTACTTC.

By share of the sample, this clone is medium-sized. The chain employs TRBV28 and TRBJ2-7; 7 nucleotides line up with TRBD2. The CDR3 length is 16 residues. CDR1 MDHEN and CDR2 SYDVKM come from the germline V gene. The J segment lost 7 bases and the V segment lost 8 bases, leaving 20 bases of the junction unmatched. CDR3 bases: TGTGCCAGCCTTACTCCTACGGGAGGAGGGCGGGGGGAGCAGTACTTC. The encoded protein is CASLTPTGGGRGEQYF.

This clone showed up many times. V usage is TRBV20-1 and J usage is TRBJ1-1; TRBD1 agrees at 7 bases. The CDR3 consists of 15 residues. With V trimmed by 0 bases and J by 1 base, 5 bases remained unmatched. Germline V gene data show CDR1 as DFQATT and CDR2 as SNEGSKA (reference sequence). This CDR3 reads CSAREKGARNTEAFF. In DNA, the CDR3 is TGCAGTGCTAGAGAAAAGGGGGCGCGGAACACTGAAGCTTTCTTT.

This clone occurred a few times. V is TRBV20-1 and J is TRBJ1-2; D gene uncertain. The CDR3 extends over 15 amino acids. Germline assignment: CDR1 DFQATT and CDR2 SNEGSKA (reference sequence). The CDR3 reads CITWRGFEQNYGYTF. In DNA, the CDR3 is TGCATAACCTGGAGAGGATTTGAGCAGAACTATGGCTACACCTTC.